Included here is one T cell receptor (beta chain) sequence, with context. Trimming shortened V by 8 bases and J by 4 bases, and 19 bases separated the two germline ends. The CDR3 contains 14 residues. Germline CDR1 and CDR2: SQVTM and ANQGSEA. This sample was taken from a study of T cell changes during pregnancy in multiple sclerosis. Sequenced by immunoSEQ multiplex PCR; TCRdb stores in-frame clones only, minus some. The repertoire holds roughly 93,000 clones, with approximately 92% as singletons. The rearrangement links TRBV29-1 to TRBJ2-3; weak D call: TRBD2 (5 bases). Sequenced material: peripheral blood, taken after pregnancy. This clonotype originated in a female donor with multiple sclerosis, enrolled in a pregnancy study. The CDR3: CSLRRLAGADTQYF. Written as DNA, the CDR3 is TGCAGCCTCCGCCGGCTAGCTGGCGCAGATACGCAGTATTTT.